A single TCR beta chain is shown here with its context. Its cognate antigen is unknown. Every bit of the isolated RNA underwent reverse transcription, so sequencing read expressed TCRB transcripts. TCRdb's table, derived via immunoSEQ multiplex PCR, lists solely in-frame clones and lacks some. Of 230,000 or so clones detected, roughly 16% appear once; the ten largest clones hold approximately 0.087%. The CDR3 runs 14 residues. Deletions cut 5 bases from V and 1 base from J, with 11 bases between. Germline loops: CDR1 SEHNR, CDR2 FQNEAQ (reference sequence). This specimen comes from a study of beta chain features in type 1 diabetes. Study observations and caveats: In every one of the four CD4+ subsets, TCRB CDR3s were moderately but significantly shorter in Type 1 diabetes patients.

The sequenced sample consisted of naive CD4+ T cells from blood. This receptor was obtained from a man in his thirties or forties with type 1 diabetes. The genes are TRBV7-9 and TRBJ1-1; D is ambiguous. The CDR3 here is CASSITARNTEAFF. The CDR3 DNA follows: TGTGCCAGCAGCATTACAGCTCGGAACACTGAAGCTTTCTTT.